This T cell receptor (beta chain) was documented in a study of blood T cell repertoires in COVID-19. Turning to the study itself: Both acute and convalescent COVID-19 samples were obtained from the United States, Italy and Spain.

Original data processing: Amplification from reference gene primers served as the basis for estimated nucleated cell counts. Here immunoSEQ multiplex PCR was the method, and the copy in TCRdb shows in-frame clones only, minus some. V and J calls and clone size are those listed in that table; D and trimming were worked out from the DNA. The data hold about 73,000 clones, with 80% to 85% observed a single time. V gave up 6 bases and J gave up 3 bases; unmatched junction bases: 8. From germline, CDR1 is LNHDA and CDR2 SQIVND (reference sequence). This CDR3 contains 16 residues. The V and J genes are TRBV19 and TRBJ1-5; TRBD1 matches at 10 bases. The sequence came from an elderly man with active or convalescent COVID-19. Sequencing was carried out using peripheral blood. The chain's CDR3 is CASRPPTGGYNQPQHF. In DNA, the CDR3 is TGTGCCAGTAGACCCCCGACAGGGGGCTACAATCAGCCCCAGCATTTT.